The clone carrying this T cell receptor (beta chain) was seen ten or more times. Its antigen remains unknown. Ahead of thyroid surgery, no patient had received treatment of any kind. Original handling: Clinicopathological groups supplied CDR3 differences that were used to build a distant-metastasis classifier for papillary thyroid cancer. TCRdb re-processed the PCR reads through MiXCR. It is TCRdb's table, rather than the study itself, that gives the V and J calls and clone size. Of tens of thousands of clones in the sample, around 18% were seen once. The data were obtained in a study of metastatic and nonmetastatic thyroid tumors. Study at large: Repertoire data that came from the blood and tumor or nodule tissue of malignant and benign thyroid patients were compared.

General study results and limits: Reports indicated that malignant thyroid tumors showed significantly higher TCR beta diversity than benign nodules did, in blood and tumor.

Germline CDR1 MDHEN, CDR2 SYDVKM. Trimming stripped 2 bases from V and 8 bases from J, with 18 bases between. CDR3 length: 15 amino acids. Sequencing was done on a sample of blood. The chain employs TRBV28 and TRBJ1-2; D unresolved. The source of this sequence is a female donor with papillary thyroid cancer or a benign thyroid nodule (not recorded which). Some clones in this sample may be carry-over from other donors' samples. The CDR3 nucleotides read TGTGCCAGCAGTTTACCGCTGGGGATTGGAAGGGGCTACACCTTC. Amino acid sequence: CASSLPLGIGRGYTF.